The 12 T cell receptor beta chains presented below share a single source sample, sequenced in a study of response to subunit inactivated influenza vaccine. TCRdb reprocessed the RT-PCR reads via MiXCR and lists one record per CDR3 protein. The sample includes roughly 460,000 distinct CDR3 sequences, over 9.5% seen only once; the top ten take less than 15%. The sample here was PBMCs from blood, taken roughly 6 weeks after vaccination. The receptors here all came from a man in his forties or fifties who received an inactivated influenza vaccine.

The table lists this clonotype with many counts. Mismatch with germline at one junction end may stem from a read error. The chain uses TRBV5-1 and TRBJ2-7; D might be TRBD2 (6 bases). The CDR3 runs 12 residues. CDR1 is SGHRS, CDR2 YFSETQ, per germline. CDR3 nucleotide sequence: TGTGCCAGCAGCGGCGGGACTTACGAGCAGTACTTC. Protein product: CASSGGTYEQYF.

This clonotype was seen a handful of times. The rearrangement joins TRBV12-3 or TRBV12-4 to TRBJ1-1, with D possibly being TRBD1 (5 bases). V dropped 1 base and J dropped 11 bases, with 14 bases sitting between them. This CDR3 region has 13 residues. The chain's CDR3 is CASSLGTRLVAFF. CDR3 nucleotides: TGTGCCAGCAGTTTAGGGACACGTTTAGTGGCTTTCTTT.

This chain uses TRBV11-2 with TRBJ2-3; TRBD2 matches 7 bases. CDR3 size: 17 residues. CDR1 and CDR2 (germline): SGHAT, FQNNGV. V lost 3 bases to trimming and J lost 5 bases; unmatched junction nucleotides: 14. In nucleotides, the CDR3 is TGTGCCAGCAGCTTGGGGCCCGGTGGTAGCGGGCAAGATACGCAGTATTTT. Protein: CASSLGPGGSGQDTQYF.

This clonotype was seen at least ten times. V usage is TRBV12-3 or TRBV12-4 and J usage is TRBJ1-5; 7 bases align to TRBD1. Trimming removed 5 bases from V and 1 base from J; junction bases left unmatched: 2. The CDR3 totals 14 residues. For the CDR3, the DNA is TGTGCCAGCAGTCGACAGGGAAGCAATCAGCCCCAGCATTTT. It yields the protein CASSRQGSNQPQHF.

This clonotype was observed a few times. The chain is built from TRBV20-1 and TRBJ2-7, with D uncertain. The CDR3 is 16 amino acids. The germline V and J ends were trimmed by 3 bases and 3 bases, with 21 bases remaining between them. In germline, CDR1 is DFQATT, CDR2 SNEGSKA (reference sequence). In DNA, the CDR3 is TGCAGTGCTAGGGGGTCGGAAGTGTCGACGAGCTACGAGCAGTACTTC. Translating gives CSARGSEVSTSYEQYF.

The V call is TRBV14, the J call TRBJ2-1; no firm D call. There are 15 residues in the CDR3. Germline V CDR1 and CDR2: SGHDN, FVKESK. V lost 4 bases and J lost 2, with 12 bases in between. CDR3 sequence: CASSLLRTPYNEQFF. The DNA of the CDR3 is TGTGCCAGCAGCCTCCTACGGACCCCCTACAATGAGCAGTTCTTC.

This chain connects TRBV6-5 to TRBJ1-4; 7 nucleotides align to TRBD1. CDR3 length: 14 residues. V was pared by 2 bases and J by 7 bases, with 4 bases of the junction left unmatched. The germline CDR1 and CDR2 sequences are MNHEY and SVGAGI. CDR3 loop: CASSYEYRGEKLFF. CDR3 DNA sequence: TGTGCCAGCAGTTACGAGTACAGGGGTGAAAAACTGTTTTTT.

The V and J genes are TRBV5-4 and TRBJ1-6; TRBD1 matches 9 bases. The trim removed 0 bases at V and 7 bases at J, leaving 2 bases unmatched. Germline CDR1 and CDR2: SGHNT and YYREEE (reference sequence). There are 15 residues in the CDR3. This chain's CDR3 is CASSLAGTGNSPLHF. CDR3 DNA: TGTGCCAGCAGCTTGGCTGGGACAGGGAATTCACCCCTCCACTTT.

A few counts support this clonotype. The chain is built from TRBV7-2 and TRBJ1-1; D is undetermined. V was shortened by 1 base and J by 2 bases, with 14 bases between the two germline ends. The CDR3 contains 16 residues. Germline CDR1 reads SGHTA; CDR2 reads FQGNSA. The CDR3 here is CASSLVAGNSNTEAFF. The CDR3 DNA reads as TGTGCCAGCAGCTTAGTTGCCGGGAACTCCAACACTGAAGCTTTCTTT. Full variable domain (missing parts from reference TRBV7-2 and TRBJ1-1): GAGVSQSPSNKVTEKGKDVELRCDPISGHTALYWYRQSLGQGLEFLIYFQGNSAPDKSGLPSDRFSAERTGGSVSTLTIQRTQQEDSAVYLCASSLVAGNSNTEAFFGQGTRLTVV.

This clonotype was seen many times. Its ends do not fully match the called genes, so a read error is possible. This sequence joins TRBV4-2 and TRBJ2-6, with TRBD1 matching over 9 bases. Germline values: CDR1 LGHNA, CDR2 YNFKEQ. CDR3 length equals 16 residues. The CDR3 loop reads CASTGQGLSGASVLTF. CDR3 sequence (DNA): TGTGCCAGCACGGGACAGGGTCTCTCTGGGGCCAGCGTCCTGACTTTC.

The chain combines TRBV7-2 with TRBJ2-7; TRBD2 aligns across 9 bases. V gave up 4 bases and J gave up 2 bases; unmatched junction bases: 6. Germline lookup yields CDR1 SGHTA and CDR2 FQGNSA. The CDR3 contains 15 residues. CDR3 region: CASSSLAGTTYEQYF. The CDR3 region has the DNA TGTGCCAGCAGCTCTCTAGCGGGAACAACCTACGAGCAGTACTTC.

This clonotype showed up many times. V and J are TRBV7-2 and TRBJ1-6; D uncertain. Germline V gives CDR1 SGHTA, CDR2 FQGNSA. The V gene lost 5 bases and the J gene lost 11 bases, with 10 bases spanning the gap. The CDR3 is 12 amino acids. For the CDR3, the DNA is TGTGCCAGCAGCCGCCTCGACCCACCCCTCCACTTT. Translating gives CASSRLDPPLHF.